Listed below are T cell receptor beta chains from one sample, sequenced in a study of regulatory T cells in long-lasting Graves disease. Via MiXCR, TCRdb re-called the multiplex PCR reads, giving one row per CDR3 protein. The sample contains around 450,000 distinct CDR3 sequences, 14% to 15% of which appear only once. This sample also appeared in a second study, on T cells in Graves' hyperthyroidism and ophthalmopathy.

The material sequenced was peripheral blood mononuclear cells (PBMCs), taken at new diagnosis, from a patient treated with antithyroid drugs. The receptors originated from a woman aged 25-40 years with Graves disease. CDR3s include the opening cysteine and the closing phenylalanine or tryptophan. Clone size is stated in some rows and not others, as once, few, many or a class when expanded.

j_call: TRBJ2-5; clone_size: many; v_call: TRBV27; cdr3_aa: CASSSGGRASETQYF
j_call: TRBJ2-7; clone_size: many; v_call: TRBV4-1; cdr3_aa: CASSRDREAYEQYF
j_call: TRBJ2-3; clone_size: -; v_call: TRBV6-1; cdr3_aa: CASSVPGDTQYF
j_call: TRBJ2-3; clone_size: many; v_call: TRBV7-2; cdr3_aa: CASSSNQGGDTQYF
j_call: TRBJ2-7; clone_size: many; v_call: TRBV13; cdr3_aa: CASRRTTYEQYF
j_call: TRBJ2-1; clone_size: -; v_call: TRBV11-2; cdr3_aa: CASSSPIARNEQFF
j_call: TRBJ1-1; clone_size: -; v_call: TRBV29-1; cdr3_aa: CSVEWGPIEAFF
j_call: TRBJ2-3; clone_size: many; v_call: TRBV12-3/TRBV12-4; cdr3_aa: CASRITGRVADTQYF
j_call: TRBJ1-1; clone_size: many; v_call: TRBV3-1; cdr3_aa: CASSDSLEAFF
j_call: TRBJ1-5; clone_size: many; v_call: TRBV7-8; cdr3_aa: CASTLLQGNQPQHF
j_call: TRBJ2-5; clone_size: -; v_call: TRBV7-3; cdr3_aa: CASSKRHTETQYF
j_call: TRBJ2-2; clone_size: many; v_call: TRBV3-1; cdr3_aa: CATLEKTPTTNTGELFF
j_call: TRBJ2-1; clone_size: -; v_call: TRBV7-8; cdr3_aa: CASSLPTSGNYNEQFF
j_call: TRBJ2-6; clone_size: many; v_call: TRBV6-1; cdr3_aa: CASTDGIGVGANVLTF
j_call: TRBJ1-3; clone_size: -; v_call: TRBV30; cdr3_aa: CAWSVARGSGNTIYF
j_call: TRBJ2-3; clone_size: few; v_call: TRBV5-4; cdr3_aa: CASSREGGGQTDTQYF
j_call: TRBJ1-5; clone_size: few; v_call: TRBV25-1; cdr3_aa: CASSDSGTGQPQHF
j_call: TRBJ1-1; clone_size: -; v_call: TRBV3-1; cdr3_aa: CASSPSPGQGVWNTEAFF
j_call: TRBJ1-2; clone_size: -; v_call: TRBV2; cdr3_aa: CASSGMVGYGYTF
j_call: TRBJ1-5; clone_size: -; v_call: TRBV10-3; cdr3_aa: CATSYGFNQPQHF
j_call: TRBJ2-7; clone_size: many; v_call: TRBV7-2; cdr3_aa: CASSMTSGRNRGEQYF
j_call: TRBJ2-6; clone_size: -; v_call: TRBV5-1; cdr3_aa: CASSFGSGFASGANVLTF
j_call: TRBJ2-1; clone_size: many; v_call: TRBV6-1; cdr3_aa: CASSELPGLDNEQFF
j_call: TRBJ2-7; clone_size: many; v_call: TRBV2; cdr3_aa: CASSKIGYEQYF
j_call: TRBJ2-1; clone_size: many; v_call: TRBV4-1; cdr3_aa: CASSQYASGSYNEQFF
j_call: TRBJ2-3; clone_size: many; v_call: TRBV2; cdr3_aa: CATSEAPTDTQYF
j_call: TRBJ2-2; clone_size: -; v_call: TRBV5-1; cdr3_aa: CASSLVRNTGELFF
j_call: TRBJ2-1; clone_size: many; v_call: TRBV5-8; cdr3_aa: CASSLQRAEQFF
j_call: TRBJ2-1; clone_size: many; v_call: TRBV7-9; cdr3_aa: CASEQDRYIGEQFF
j_call: TRBJ2-3; clone_size: many; v_call: TRBV18; cdr3_aa: CASSQGQVGTDTQYF
j_call: TRBJ2-3; clone_size: many; v_call: TRBV28; cdr3_aa: CASSPPLDTQYF
j_call: TRBJ1-1; clone_size: -; v_call: TRBV27; cdr3_aa: CASSLTGEQVRGEAFF
j_call: TRBJ2-1; clone_size: many; v_call: TRBV12-5; cdr3_aa: CASRTDGTENNEQFF
j_call: TRBJ2-1; clone_size: many; v_call: TRBV27; cdr3_aa: CASSLVGTSNEQFF
j_call: TRBJ2-1; clone_size: many; v_call: TRBV18; cdr3_aa: CASSPPRRRALYNEQFF
j_call: TRBJ1-5; clone_size: -; v_call: TRBV7-2; cdr3_aa: CASSLGRTGDNQPQHF
j_call: TRBJ2-1; clone_size: many; v_call: TRBV5-5; cdr3_aa: CASSLDPSGSYEQFF
j_call: TRBJ2-1; clone_size: few; v_call: TRBV28; cdr3_aa: CASSSPSDRDNEQFF
j_call: TRBJ2-3; clone_size: many; v_call: TRBV12-3/TRBV12-4; cdr3_aa: CASSTPGTGRDTQYF
j_call: TRBJ2-1; clone_size: -; v_call: TRBV18; cdr3_aa: CASFLQRGSSYNEQFF
j_call: TRBJ2-7; clone_size: many; v_call: TRBV7-9; cdr3_aa: CASSLAGTFYEQYF
j_call: TRBJ1-4; clone_size: many; v_call: TRBV30; cdr3_aa: CAWTGSPVGEKLFF
j_call: TRBJ2-1; clone_size: few; v_call: TRBV27; cdr3_aa: CASRGTRSSYNEQFF
j_call: TRBJ2-1; clone_size: few; v_call: TRBV7-6; cdr3_aa: CASSLEGREVAGRGEQFF
j_call: TRBJ2-1; clone_size: many; v_call: TRBV6-2/TRBV6-3; cdr3_aa: CASSIAGLAGSSYNEQFF